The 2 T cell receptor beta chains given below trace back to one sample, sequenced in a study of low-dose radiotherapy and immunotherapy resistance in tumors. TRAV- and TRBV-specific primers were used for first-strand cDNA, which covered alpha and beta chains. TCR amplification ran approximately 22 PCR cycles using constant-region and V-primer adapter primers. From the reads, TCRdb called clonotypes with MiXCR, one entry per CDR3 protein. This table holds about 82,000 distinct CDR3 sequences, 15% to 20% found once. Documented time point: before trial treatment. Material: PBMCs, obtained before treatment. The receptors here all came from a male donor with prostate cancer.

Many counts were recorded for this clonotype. As DNA, the CDR3 is TGTGCCAGCAGTTACGTGAGACAGGGCAATCAGCCCCAGCATTTT. Encoded protein: CASSYVRQGNQPQHF. V usage is TRBV6-6 and J usage is TRBJ1-5; TRBD1 might be the D (6 bases). Trimming shortened V by 2 bases and J by 2 bases, and 10 bases separated the two germline ends. CDR1 is MNHNY, CDR2 SVGAGI, per germline (reference sequence). The CDR3 is 15 residues long.

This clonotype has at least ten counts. The CDR3 bases are TGCAGTGCTAGAAGTACAGGGACGGGCGAGCAGTACTTC. Translating it yields CSARSTGTGEQYF. The chain carries TRBV20-1 and TRBJ2-7; D possibly corresponds to TRBD1 (6 bases). This CDR3 comprises 13 residues. Germline V lookup: CDR1 DFQATT, CDR2 SNEGSKA (reference sequence). V dropped 2 bases and J dropped 6 bases, with 14 bases sitting between them.